This T cell receptor beta chain appears in the sequencing data of a study of blood T cell repertoires in COVID-19 (dated by TCRdb to the early 2020s). Regarding the complete study: Collaborator samples came from the United States, Italy and Spain and covered acute and convalescent phases of COVID-19. The material from the prospective study consisted of cDNA or gDNA derived from T cells, B-cell-depleted T cells, or PBMCs. Subjects who had been exposed to COVID-19, were actively infected with it, or had recovered from it provided the deeply sampled blood TCRbeta repertoires that made up the dataset. A freely available public database, intended as a resource for researchers studying the immune response to SARS-CoV-2, is where the repertoires were released. Samples were obtained from the ongoing ImmuneRACE study (first 160 participants) and from about 1,300 subjects provided by 6 global collaborators. A de-identified subject ID, COVID-19 status, age in years and sex were almost always included in the sample metadata. HLA class I and class II types, where available, came from metadata supplied by the sample provider rather than from assay-based typing.

The paper's findings and limits, for the study overall: The amount of clinical and demographic metadata varied by source and participant and was provided uncurated.

TCRbeta CDR3 regions were amplified from genomic DNA using the immunoSEQ Assay, a bias-controlled multiplex PCR. The original methods were these. The number of nucleated cells in each sample was estimated from the amplification of reference gene primers within the assay. To quantify the absolute abundance of each unique TCRbeta CDR3 rearrangement, sequence reads were collapsed and filtered. For each sample, productive Simpson clonality was calculated as the square root of Simpson's diversity index across productive rearrangements. TCRdb took this table from immuneACCESS and kept in-frame rearrangements with V and J called. Such tables lack part of the clones; where checked against another copy, unresolved V genes explain under half of the gap, and the rest is unexplained. V, J and clone size are those of that table, while D and trimming were read from the DNA. For this sample the table gives 50,000 or so clones, of which more than 75% were detected only once. The ten largest account for around 23% of the sample.

The collaborating institutions used their own protocols to collect whole blood in K2EDTA tubes. For TCRbeta analysis, collaborator samples were shipped as frozen whole blood, as isolated PBMCs, or as DNA extracted from either sample type. About this clone itself: This clone's antigen is unknown. No qualities accompany the bases; no much larger clone lies one base away.

This TCR was sampled from a woman aged 80 or over with acute or convalescent COVID-19. The sequenced sample was peripheral blood.

The nucleotide sequence reads as follows: TGTGCCAGTAGTAAGGGGTATGCTAACTATGGCTACACCTTC. This translates into CASSKGYANYGYTF. Recombination connected TRBV19 to TRBJ1-2; TRBD1 might be the D gene, on 5 matching bases. The germline ends are 9 bases apart after V is trimmed by 4 bases and J by 0 bases. Inclusive of the bounding cysteine and phenylalanine, the CDR3 is 14 residues long. The kept DNA is CDR3 alone, 42 bases in frame from the first base. CDR1 and CDR2, looked up from the germline V gene (reference sequence), are LNHDA and SQIVND.